This passage covers 15 T cell receptor beta chains from one sample sequenced in a study of PD-L1 blockade in urothelial cancer (dated by TCRdb to the late 2010s). Libraries were prepared through the immunoSEQ multiplex PCR assay. TCRdb took this table from immuneACCESS and kept in-frame rearrangements with V and J called. Such tables lack part of the clones; where checked against another copy, unresolved V genes explain under half of the gap, and the rest is unexplained. The sample table holds around 100,000 clones, of which around 93% were seen once. The top ten hold about 4% of the sample. Per the publication, the time point label means: peripheral blood 6 weeks after treatment start. Material: PBMCs, obtained around atezolizumab (anti-PD-L1) treatment. The receptors shown here come from a man aged 55 to 70 with urothelial cancer.

The rearrangement uses TRBV6-5 and TRBJ1-1; D may be TRBD1 (6 bases). Germline loops: CDR1 MNHEY, CDR2 SVGAGI. CDR3 size: 13 residues. V was clipped by 4 bases and J by 9 bases, with 15 bases between them. The CDR3 DNA is TGTGCCAGCAGTTGGCAATACAGGGCCCAAGCTTTCTTT. This codes for CASSWQYRAQAFF.

V usage is TRBV5-6 and J usage is TRBJ1-3, with D perhaps TRBD1 (5 bases). This CDR3 contains 15 residues. Germline CDR1 is SGHDT and CDR2 is YYEEEE. The V end was cut by 4 bases, the J end by 0 bases, with 11 bases between. The CDR3 DNA reads TGTGCCAGCAGCCAGGGCCCCCTCTCTGGAAACACCATATATTTT. As protein: CASSQGPLSGNTIYF.

This clone was counted once. One end of the junction is discordant with germline, which a read error may explain. The chain employs TRBV25-1 and TRBJ1-2, with 8 bases matching TRBD1. Per the germline V gene, CDR1 is MGHDK and CDR2 is SYGVNS. The CDR3 extends over 18 amino acids. The CDR3 sequence is CASRESGTGGWGGYGYTF. In nucleotides, the CDR3 is TGTGCCAGCAGGGAATCCGGGACAGGAGGTTGGGGTGGGTACGGCTACACCTTC.

The chain links TRBV5-6 to TRBJ1-1; D ambiguous. The CDR3 contains 14 residues. The V gene's germline CDR1 is SGHDT and CDR2 YYEEEE. Trimming shortened V by 0 bases and J by 0 bases, and 6 bases separated the two germline ends. The CDR3 DNA reads as TGTGCCAGCAGCTTGGGGGCCCTGAACACTGAAGCTTTCTTT. This encodes CASSLGALNTEAFF.

The chain has TRBV18 and TRBJ1-4, with 7 bases aligning to TRBD1. Unmatched junction bases numbered 7, after V lost 5 bases and J lost 7 bases. Germline V gene data show CDR1 as KGHSH and CDR2 as LQKENI. CDR3 length: 14 residues. The CDR3 protein is CASSKGGAGEKLFF. The CDR3 nucleotides read TGTGCCAGCTCAAAAGGGGGCGCAGGTGAAAAACTGTTTTTT. Drawing the rest from reference TRBV18 and TRBJ1-4, the complete variable domain is NAGVMQNPRHLVRRRGQEARLRCSPMKGHSHVYWYRQLPEEGLKFMVYLQKENIIDESGMPKERFSAEFPKEGPSILRIQQVVRGDSAAYFCASSKGGAGEKLFFGSGTQLSVL.

The chain recombines TRBV18 with TRBJ2-3; 8 bases map to TRBD2. The V and J ends lost 8 bases and 4 bases, in that order; junction bases with no gene match: 8. This CDR3 is built from 14 residues. CDR1 and CDR2 (germline): KGHSH, LQKENI. The CDR3 is CASLSGGAADTQYF. The CDR3 region has the DNA TGTGCCAGCCTCAGCGGGGGAGCGGCAGATACGCAGTATTTT.

This rearrangement joins TRBV5-4 to TRBJ2-2; TRBD2 aligns across 8 bases. The V gene end was trimmed by 4 bases and the J gene end by 3 bases; junction bases not matched to a gene: 14. The CDR3 totals 18 residues. Looked up from germline, CDR1 is SGHNT and CDR2 is YYREEE (reference sequence). The CDR3 DNA follows: TGTGCCAGCAGCCCCCCGGGGCTAGCGGGCCCCTACACCGGGGAGCTGTTTTTT. The encoded protein is CASSPPGLAGPYTGELFF.

The rearrangement uses TRBV5-6 and TRBJ2-7, with D possibly being TRBD2 (6 bases). V was cut by 4 bases and J by 0 bases, with 11 bases left in between. Germline V gene sequence: CDR1 SGHDT, CDR2 YYEEEE. There are 14 residues in the CDR3. CDR3 protein: CASSRVGGSYEQYF. In nucleotides, the CDR3 is TGTGCCAGCAGCCGGGTCGGGGGCTCCTACGAGCAGTACTTC.

The V call is TRBV5-1, the J call TRBJ2-6; tentatively, D is TRBD1 (6 bases). There are 16 residues in the CDR3. V was clipped by 4 bases and J by 1 base, with 12 bases between them. CDR1 and CDR2 from the germline V gene are SGHRS and YFSETQ. The CDR3 region is CASSPGRGSGANVLTF. The CDR3 DNA reads as TGCGCCAGCAGCCCTGGCAGGGGTTCTGGGGCCAACGTCCTGACTTTC.

V is TRBV7-2 and J is TRBJ2-5, with 13 positions matching TRBD2. CDR3 size: 16 residues. The germline V gene encodes CDR1 SGHTA and CDR2 FQGNSA. The ends lost 5 bases at V and 0 bases at J; junction bases unmatched: 3. The CDR3: CASSLTSGRYQETQYF. The CDR3 DNA reads TGTGCCAGCAGCCTGACTAGCGGGAGGTACCAAGAGACCCAGTACTTC.

Note on this clone: One junction end disagrees with the germline gene, perhaps due to a read error. The rearrangement joins TRBV30 to TRBJ1-2, with D unclear. The germline V gene encodes CDR1 GTSNPN and CDR2 SVGIG (reference sequence). The CDR3 length is 12 residues. CDR3 region: CAWRWNLAYPIF. Written as DNA, the CDR3 is TGTGCCTGGAGATGGAATCTAGCGTATCCCATCTTC.

The chain joins TRBV7-6 to TRBJ1-5; unclear D gene. This CDR3 spans 13 amino acids. The germline V gene has CDR1 SGHVS and CDR2 FNYEAQ. With 1 base removed from V and 3 bases from J, the gap between germline ends came to 4 bases. Written as DNA, the CDR3 is TGTGCCAGCAGCTTAGGAGTCAATCAGCCCCAGCATTTT. Its protein product is CASSLGVNQPQHF.

The rearrangement joins TRBV6-6 to TRBJ2-5; a weak D match, TRBD1 (5 bases). V lost 2 bases and J 4 bases, leaving 11 bases between the germline ends. Germline V CDR1 and CDR2: MNHNY, SVGAGI (reference sequence). There are 14 residues in the CDR3. CDR3 DNA sequence: TGTGCCAGCAGTTACGGACAACTGGGAGAGACCCAGTACTTC. Translated: CASSYGQLGETQYF.

This clone has a single count. V usage is TRBV4-1 and J usage is TRBJ1-1; D may be TRBD1 (6 bases). The V end was cut by 0 bases, the J end by 2 bases, with 16 bases between. Germline V gives CDR1 MGHRA, CDR2 YSYEKL. The CDR3 loop spans 17 amino acids. The CDR3 bases are TGCGCCAGCAGCCAAGATTCTGGGGGCTTTTTAAACACTGAAGCTTTCTTT. Translating gives CASSQDSGGFLNTEAFF.

In its sample, this clone was seen a few times. V is TRBV6-1 and J is TRBJ2-5; 7 positions match TRBD2. This CDR3 region has 14 residues. Germline values: CDR1 MNHNS, CDR2 SASEGT. The V segment lost 5 bases and the J segment 4 bases; nucleotides outside the gene matches: 7. The DNA for the CDR3 is TGTGCCAGCAGTACTGGGACTACCCTAGAGACCCAGTACTTC. Translated: CASSTGTTLETQYF.